This passage covers 21 T cell receptor beta chains from one sample sequenced in a study of T cells expressing NK-cell markers. TCRdb re-called the 5' RACE reads and shows each CDR3 protein once, DNA omitted. This table lists under 200,000 distinct CDR3 sequences. Sequencing used blood T cells: a sorted CD56 or NKG2C T cell subset, CD4+ or CD8+ T cells, or bulk PBMC T cells (not recorded which). The source is a woman between 18 and 69 years old in good health.

The chain combines TRBV12-3 or TRBV12-4 with TRBJ2-1; TCRdb's D gene call, TRBD1, goes unchecked for lack of DNA. This CDR3 has 14 residues. The CDR3 region is CASSDRSGRDEQFF.

The chain is built from TRBV29-1 and TRBJ2-7; TCRdb calls TRBD2, which cannot be checked without DNA. CDR1 is SQVTM and CDR2 is ANQGSEA in the germline V gene. The CDR3 has 14 amino acids. This chain's CDR3 is CSVEVGGQTYEQYF.

The chain has TRBV7-2 and TRBJ1-1; the TCRdb D gene call, TRBD1, has no DNA to confirm it. Germline V gene data show CDR1 as SGHTA and CDR2 as FQGNSA. The CDR3 loop spans 12 amino acids. The CDR3 loop reads CASSLVRVEAFF.

J is TRBJ1-1 and V is TRBV15; the D call of TRBD1 rests on TCRdb alone, since no DNA is present to check it. CDR3 length: 16 residues. CDR1 LNHNV and CDR2 YYDKDF come from the germline V gene (reference sequence). CDR3 region: CATSRGRVVENTEAFF. Full variable domain (outside the CDR3, taken from reference TRBV15 and TRBJ1-1): DAMVIQNPRYQVTQFGKPVTLSCSQTLNHNVMYWYQQKSSQAPKLLFHYYDKDFNNEADTPDNFQSRRPNTSFCFLDIRSPGLGDTAMYLCATSRGRVVENTEAFFGQGTRLTVV.

The chain joins TRBV5-4 to TRBJ2-3; TCRdb selects TRBD1, and the lack of DNA leaves this call unchecked. Germline values: CDR1 SGHNT, CDR2 YYREEE (reference sequence). This CDR3 comprises 16 residues. CDR3 region: CASSLDPGQGTDTQYF.

This sequence joins TRBV24-1 and TRBJ1-3; TCRdb calls TRBD1, which cannot be checked without DNA. The CDR3 is 18 residues long. Germline assignment: CDR1 KGHDR and CDR2 SFDVKD. This CDR3 reads CATSETPGRSISGNTIYF.

The J gene is TRBJ1-4, the V gene TRBV15. Looked up from germline, CDR1 is LNHNV and CDR2 is YYDKDF (reference sequence). The CDR3 totals 15 residues. The CDR3 here is CATSGRTATNEKLFF.

The chain couples TRBV5-1 to TRBJ2-1; the D call from TCRdb, TRBD1, cannot be confirmed without DNA. The CDR3 loop spans 16 amino acids. Germline-derived CDR1 and CDR2 are SGHRS and YFSETQ. CDR3 loop: CASSLGRTGGYNEQFF.

The rearrangement uses TRBV11-2 and TRBJ2-5; TCRdb gives TRBD2 as the D gene, but with no DNA this cannot be confirmed. The CDR3 length is 18 residues. Germline V gives CDR1 SGHAT, CDR2 FQNNGV. CDR3: CASSLDRGWQGTGETQYF.

The chain uses TRBV10-3 and TRBJ2-1; TCRdb selects TRBD2, and the lack of DNA leaves this call unchecked. Germline V CDR1 and CDR2: ENHRY, SYGVKD. The CDR3 totals 15 residues. The CDR3: CAIRASGGGYNEQFF.

This chain connects TRBV15 to TRBJ2-1. The germline V gene encodes CDR1 LNHNV and CDR2 YYDKDF (reference sequence). CDR3 length: 15 residues. The chain's CDR3 is CATSRVRSGYNEQFF.

This chain uses TRBV7-3 with TRBJ2-1; TCRdb reports TRBD1, a call that lacks DNA to check it against. Germline CDR1 and CDR2: SGHTA and FQGTGA. The length of the CDR3 is 14 residues. Here the CDR3 reads CASSLRDGHNEQFF.

The chain combines TRBV24-1 with TRBJ2-1; without DNA, the TCRdb call of TRBD2 cannot be checked. CDR1 and CDR2 from the germline V gene are KGHDR and SFDVKD. This CDR3 has 19 residues. This CDR3 is CATSSRASGLLSSYNEQFF.

The V call is TRBV5-1, the J call TRBJ1-2; absent DNA, TCRdb's TRBD1 call cannot be checked. The V gene's germline CDR1 is SGHRS and CDR2 YFSETQ. The CDR3 extends over 16 amino acids. CDR3 region: CASSAGTGTSNYGYTF.

This chain's CDR3 is CSARDGTAGANVLTF. The J gene is TRBJ2-6, the V gene TRBV20-1; TCRdb's D call, TRBD1, is unchecked because there is no DNA. CDR1 and CDR2 (germline): DFQATT, SNEGSKA (reference sequence). The length of the CDR3 is 15 residues.

The chain couples TRBV12-3 or TRBV12-4 to TRBJ2-6. The CDR3 is 12 amino acids. CDR3: CASSPGANVLTF.

The genes are TRBV7-2 and TRBJ1-6. This CDR3 spans 15 amino acids. Germline loops: CDR1 SGHTA, CDR2 FQGNSA. The CDR3 sequence is CASSLRSAYNSPLHF.

This chain joins TRBV5-1 and TRBJ2-5; TCRdb lists TRBD1, though no DNA is available to test this call. The CDR3 runs to 15 residues. Germline lookup yields CDR1 SGHRS and CDR2 YFSETQ. This chain's CDR3 is CASSVNAGVEETQYF.

The chain is built from TRBV10-3 and TRBJ1-2; TCRdb's D call, TRBD1, is unchecked because there is no DNA. Germline CDR1 is ENHRY and CDR2 is SYGVKD. The CDR3 length is 15 residues. The chain's CDR3 is CAISDTGQAKDGYTF.

The chain combines TRBV7-2 with TRBJ2-1. Germline CDR1 and CDR2: SGHTA and FQGNSA. This CDR3 contains 14 residues. CDR3 protein: CASSLVAAYNEQFF.

V and J are TRBV7-2 and TRBJ2-4. The CDR3 totals 15 residues. Germline CDR1 and CDR2: SGHTA and FQGNSA. The CDR3 reads CASSYDRLAKNIQYF.